This entry concerns a single TCR beta chain. Antigen unknown. The sample originates from a study of cytomegalovirus exposure and HLA in healthy donors. About the research overall: There were under 130 million unique TCR beta sequences, drawn from approximately 180 million T cells, in an earlier analysis.

There are 11 residues in the CDR3. Looked up from germline, CDR1 is SGHRS and CDR2 is YFSETQ. Between the trimmed V and J ends, which lost 4 bases and 1 base, there was a span of 2 bases. Findings and limits, study-wide: Listed as cytomegalovirus-associated were about 160 TCR beta chains. Apart from CMV serostatus, no immune exposure information was available. Indistinguishable V segments, including TRBV6-2 and TRBV6-3, were excluded.

The primer mix had 60 Vbeta and 13 Jbeta primers. Libraries were prepared by immunoSEQ multiplex PCR; TCRdb keeps only in-frame clonotypes and omits some of them. Of about 100,000 clones in the sample, 77% were seen once. The gene calls are TRBV5-1 and TRBJ2-5; unclear D gene. The receptor's source is a male donor in good health and CMV-seronegative. The specimen was PBMCs. This chain's CDR3 is CASSLQETQYF. The CDR3 coding sequence is TGCGCCAGCAGCCTCCAAGAGACCCAGTACTTC.